Below, 6 T cell receptor beta chains from the same sample are listed, as sequenced in a study of spatial heterogeneity in lung cancer. TCRdb ran MiXCR on the 5' RACE reads and lists one entry per CDR3 protein. In the table there are about 10,000 distinct CDR3 sequences, about 53% of which are singletons. The antigens these receptors bind are not known. Overall study findings and caveats: Counts that tracked tumor mutation counts were those of expanded intratumoral alpha and beta TCRs.

Time point noted: sample taken at primary tumor resection. Here the sequenced sample was lung tumor tissue, taken at surgery. The origin of the receptors is a female donor with early-stage non-small cell lung cancer.

Remarks on this clonotype: This beta chain lies outside the target of a library built for alpha chains; its clone size means little. V and J are TRBV27 and TRBJ2-1; 8 nucleotides line up with TRBD2. CDR1 and CDR2 (germline): MNHEY, SMNVEV (reference sequence). CDR3 length equals 15 residues. With V trimmed by 6 bases and J by 5 bases, 9 bases remained unmatched. The CDR3 protein is CASSTLAGRNNEQFF. The DNA of the CDR3 is TGTGCCAGCAGCACCTTAGCGGGGAGGAACAATGAGCAGTTCTTC.

Only a few counts were recorded for this clonotype. With the library built for alpha chains, this beta chain is off target and its frequency is not meaningful. CDR3 DNA: TGCGCCAGCAGCAGGAACGGGGCGACCGATGAAAAACTGTTTTTT. It codes for CASSRNGATDEKLFF. The chain joins TRBV5-1 to TRBJ1-4, with D tentatively TRBD1 (5 bases). The CDR3 spans 15 residues. CDR1 SGHRS and CDR2 YFSETQ come from the germline V gene. V was shortened by 4 bases and J by 6 bases, with 16 bases between the two germline ends.

Regarding this clonotype: This beta chain slipped into a library made for alpha chains as a stray read, so its size is not meaningful. V is TRBV12-3 or TRBV12-4 and J is TRBJ1-2, with a weak D call TRBD1 (6 bases). V lost 2 bases to trimming and J lost 5 bases, with 12 bases between them. CDR3 length: 14 residues. For the CDR3, the DNA is TGTGCCAGCAGTTTAAACAGGGTAGGATATGGCTACACCTTC. This gives the protein CASSLNRVGYGYTF.

Concerning this clonotype: Since it is a stray read in a library aimed at alpha chains, this beta chain has a size that is not meaningful. The chain recombines TRBV6-5 with TRBJ2-3, with 11 bases fitting TRBD1. In germline, CDR1 is MNHEY, CDR2 SVGAGI. The CDR3 runs to 16 residues. With V trimmed by 0 bases and J by 4 bases, 3 bases remained unmatched. CDR3 nucleotide sequence: TGTGCCAGCAGTTACTCCCCGGGACAGGGGGCAGATACGCAGTATTTT. This encodes CASSYSPGQGADTQYF.

This clonotype came up a few times. This beta chain is an unintended read in a library built for alpha chains; its size means little. The genes are TRBV29-1 and TRBJ2-2, with D hard to call. Germline V gives CDR1 SQVTM, CDR2 ANQGSEA. The V and J ends lost 3 bases and 2 bases respectively, with 7 bases between them. The CDR3 loop spans 13 amino acids. Here the CDR3 reads CSVDGENTGELFF. CDR3 DNA: TGCAGCGTTGATGGCGAAAACACCGGGGAGCTGTTTTTT.

This clonotype has more than one count but fewer than ten. Within a library made for alpha chains, this beta chain is off target, and its count is uninformative. This CDR3 is CASSLSEYTGGGIAKNIQYF. In nucleotides, the CDR3 is TGTGCCAGCAGCTTATCCGAATACACAGGGGGTGGTATAGCCAAAAACATTCAGTACTTC. V is TRBV7-8 and J is TRBJ2-4; TRBD1 matches 8 bases. Germline V gene data show CDR1 as SGHVS and CDR2 as FQNEAQ. The CDR3 runs 20 residues. J lost 0 bases, V lost 2 bases, and 15 bases had no gene match. Full variable domain (rest looked up from reference TRBV7-8 and TRBJ2-4): GAGVSQSPRYKVAKRGQDVALRCDPISGHVSLFWYQQALGQGPEFLTYFQNEAQLDKSGLPSDRFFAERPEGSVSTLKIQRTQQEDSAVYLCASSLSEYTGGGIAKNIQYFGAGTRLSVL.